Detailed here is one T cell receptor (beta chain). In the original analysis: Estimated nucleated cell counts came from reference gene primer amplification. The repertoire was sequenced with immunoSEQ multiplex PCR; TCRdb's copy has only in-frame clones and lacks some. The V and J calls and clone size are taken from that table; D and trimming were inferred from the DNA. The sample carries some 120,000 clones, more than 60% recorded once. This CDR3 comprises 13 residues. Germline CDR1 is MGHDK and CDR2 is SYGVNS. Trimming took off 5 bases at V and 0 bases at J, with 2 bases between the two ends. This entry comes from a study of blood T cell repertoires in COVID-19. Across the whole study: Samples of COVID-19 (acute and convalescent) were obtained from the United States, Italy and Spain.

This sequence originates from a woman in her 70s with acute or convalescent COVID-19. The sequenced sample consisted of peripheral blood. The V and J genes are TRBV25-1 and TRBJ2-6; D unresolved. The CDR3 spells CASSRSGANVLTF. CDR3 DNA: TGTGCCAGCAGTCGCTCTGGGGCCAACGTCCTGACTTTC.